This T cell receptor beta chain was sequenced for a study of blood T cell repertoires in COVID-19. CDR1 SGHTA and CDR2 FQGNSA come from the germline V gene. The CDR3 is 16 residues long. Original analysis: The authors estimated nucleated cell counts from reference gene primer amplification. Libraries were prepared by immunoSEQ multiplex PCR; TCRdb keeps only in-frame clonotypes and omits some of them. That table gives V, J and clone size, and the DNA gave D and trimming. Here the sample spans 470,000 or so clones, 70% to 90% being singletons. Turning to this clone: An end of the junction differs from the germline gene, which may be a read error.

V usage is TRBV7-2 and J usage is TRBJ2-5; TRBD2 aligns across 7 bases. Sequenced material: peripheral blood. The origin of this receptor is a human donor in a cohort sampled during active COVID-19. CDR3 nucleotide sequence: TGTGTCAGCAGTCGGCTTTCAAGCGGGAATGGGGAGACCCAGTACTTC. This gives the protein CVSSRLSSGNGETQYF.